The 7 T cell receptor beta chains below come from one sample, sequenced in a study of cytotoxic CD8 clonotypes in ibrutinib-treated CLL. Using immunoSEQ multiplex PCR, the repertoire was profiled, and TCRdb retains in-frame clones only, with some absent. This table has almost 250,000 clones, 70% appearing once. Sequences were derived from PBMCs, sampled after 24 months of ibrutinib treatment. The receptors shown here come from a human donor with chronic lymphocytic leukemia.

The chain couples TRBV2 to TRBJ2-2, with D tentatively TRBD2 (5 bases). V lost 1 base, J lost 1 base, and 7 bases lay in between. The CDR3 has 15 residues. The V gene's germline CDR1 is SNHLY and CDR2 FYNNEI. CDR3 DNA: TGTGCCAGCAGTGAAGGCGGAGGGAACACCGGGGAGCTGTTTTTT. Amino acids: CASSEGGGNTGELFF.

This chain links TRBV4-3 with TRBJ1-5; D uncertain. The CDR3 is made up of 15 amino acids. CDR1 is LGHNA and CDR2 is YSLEER in the germline V gene. V lost 2 bases and J 4 bases, leaving 12 bases between the germline ends. CDR3 DNA sequence: TGCGCCAGCAGCCAAACGGTCGGGGTAAATCAGCCCCAGCATTTT. The encoded protein is CASSQTVGVNQPQHF.

CDR3 sequence: CAWSVSQGNEKLFF. CDR3 in DNA: TGTGCCTGGAGTGTAAGCCAGGGGAACGAAAAACTGTTTTTT. The genes are TRBV30 and TRBJ1-4; maybe TRBD1 (6 bases). CDR1 GTSNPN and CDR2 SVGIG come from the germline V gene (reference sequence). Deletions cut 0 bases from V and 8 bases from J, with 13 bases between. The CDR3 is made up of 14 amino acids.

The chain is built from TRBV29-1 and TRBJ2-5, with D perhaps given as TRBD1 or TRBD2 (5 bases each). In germline, CDR1 is SQVTM, CDR2 ANQGSEA. CDR3 length equals 12 residues. The CDR3 spells CAAPGLGETQYF. The CDR3 DNA reads as TGCGCCGCCCCGGGGCTAGGGGAGACCCAGTACTTC.

V usage is TRBV10-3 and J usage is TRBJ2-3, with D perhaps TRBD1 (6 bases). V was clipped by 6 bases and J by 0 bases, with 10 bases between them. Germline V gene data show CDR1 as ENHRY and CDR2 as SYGVKD. This CDR3 is built from 14 residues. CDR3 loop: CAIRDSSSTDTQYF. In nucleotides, the CDR3 is TGTGCCATCAGGGACAGCTCTAGCACAGATACGCAGTATTTT.

This clone was observed a handful of times. The chain employs TRBV5-1 and TRBJ1-1; no firm D call. This CDR3 contains 17 residues. CDR1 is SGHRS, CDR2 YFSETQ, per germline. Trimming took 4 bases from V and 0 from J, leaving 19 bases between them. CDR3 sequence (DNA): TGCGCCAGCAGCAACGGTGGTCGTGTGCTCATGAACACTGAAGCTTTCTTT. Its protein is CASSNGGRVLMNTEAFF.

The rearrangement uses TRBV28 and TRBJ1-1; 7 bases agree with TRBD1. The CDR3 contains 15 residues. Germline values: CDR1 MDHEN, CDR2 SYDVKM. Unmatched junction bases numbered 9, after V lost 5 bases and J lost 3 bases. Here the CDR3 reads CASSPGEGADTEAFF. The CDR3 nucleotides read TGTGCCAGCAGTCCTGGGGAGGGGGCGGACACTGAAGCTTTCTTT.